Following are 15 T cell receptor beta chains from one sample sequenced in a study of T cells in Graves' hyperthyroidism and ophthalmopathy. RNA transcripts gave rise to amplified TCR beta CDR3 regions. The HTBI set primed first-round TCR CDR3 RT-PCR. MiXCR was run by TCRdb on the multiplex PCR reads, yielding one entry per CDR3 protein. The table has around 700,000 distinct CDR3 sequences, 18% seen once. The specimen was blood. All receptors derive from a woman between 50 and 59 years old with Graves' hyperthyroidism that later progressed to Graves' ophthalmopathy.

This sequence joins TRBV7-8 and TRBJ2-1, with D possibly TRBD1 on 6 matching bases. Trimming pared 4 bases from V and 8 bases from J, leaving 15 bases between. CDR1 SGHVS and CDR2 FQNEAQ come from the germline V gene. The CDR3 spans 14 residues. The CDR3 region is CASSSGQPRDEQFF. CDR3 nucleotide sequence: TGTGCCAGCAGCTCCGGACAGCCTAGGGATGAGCAGTTCTTC.

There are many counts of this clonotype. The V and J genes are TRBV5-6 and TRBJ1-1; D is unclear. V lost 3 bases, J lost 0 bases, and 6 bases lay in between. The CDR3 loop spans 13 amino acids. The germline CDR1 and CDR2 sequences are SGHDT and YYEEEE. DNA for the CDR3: TGTGCCAGCAGCTCTCTCCTGAACACTGAAGCTTTCTTT. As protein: CASSSLLNTEAFF.

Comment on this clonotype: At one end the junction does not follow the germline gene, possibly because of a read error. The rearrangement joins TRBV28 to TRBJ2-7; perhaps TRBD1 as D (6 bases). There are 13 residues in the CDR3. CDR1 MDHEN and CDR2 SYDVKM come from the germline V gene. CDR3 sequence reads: CVSSLGQSYEQYF. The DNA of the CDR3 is TGTGTCAGCAGTCTAGGACAGTCCTACGAGCAGTACTTC.

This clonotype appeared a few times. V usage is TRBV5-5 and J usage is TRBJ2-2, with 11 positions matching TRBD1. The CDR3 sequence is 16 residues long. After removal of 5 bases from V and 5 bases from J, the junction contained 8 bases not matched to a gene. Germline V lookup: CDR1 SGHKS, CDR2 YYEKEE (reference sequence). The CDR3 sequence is CASRAPGQGETGELFF. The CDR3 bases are TGTGCCAGCAGAGCCCCGGGACAGGGGGAGACCGGGGAGCTGTTTTTT.

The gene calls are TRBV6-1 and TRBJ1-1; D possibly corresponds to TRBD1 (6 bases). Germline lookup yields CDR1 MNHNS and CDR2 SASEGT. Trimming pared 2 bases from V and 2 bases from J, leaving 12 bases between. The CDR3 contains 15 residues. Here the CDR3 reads CASSEYRTANTEAFF. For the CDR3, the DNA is TGTGCCAGCAGTGAATATCGGACAGCAAACACTGAAGCTTTCTTT.

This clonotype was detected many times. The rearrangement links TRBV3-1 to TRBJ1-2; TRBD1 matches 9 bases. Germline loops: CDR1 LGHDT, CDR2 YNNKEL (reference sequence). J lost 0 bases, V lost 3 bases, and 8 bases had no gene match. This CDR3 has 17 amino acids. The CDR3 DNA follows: TGTGCCAGCAGCCAGATCGACAGGGGGAAACCTAACTATGGCTACACCTTC. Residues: CASSQIDRGKPNYGYTF.

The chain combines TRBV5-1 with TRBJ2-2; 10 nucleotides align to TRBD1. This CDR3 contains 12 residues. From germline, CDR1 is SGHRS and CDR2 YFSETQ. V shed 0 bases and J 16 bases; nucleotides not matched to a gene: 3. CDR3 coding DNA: TGCGCCAGCAGCTTGGAGGGACAGGGGCCGTTTTTT. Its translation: CASSLEGQGPFF.

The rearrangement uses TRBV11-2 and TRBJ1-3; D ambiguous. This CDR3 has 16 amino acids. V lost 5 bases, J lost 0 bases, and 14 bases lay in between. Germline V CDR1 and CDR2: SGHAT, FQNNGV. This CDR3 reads CASSRTGKDSGNTIYF. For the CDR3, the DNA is TGTGCCAGCAGCCGGACCGGGAAGGACTCTGGAAACACCATATATTTT.

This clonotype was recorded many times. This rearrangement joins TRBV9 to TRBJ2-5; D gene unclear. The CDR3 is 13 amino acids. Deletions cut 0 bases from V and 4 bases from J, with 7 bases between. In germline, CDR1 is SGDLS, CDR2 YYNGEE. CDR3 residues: CASSVGSRETQYF. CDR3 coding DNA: TGTGCCAGCAGCGTAGGTAGCCGAGAGACCCAGTACTTC.

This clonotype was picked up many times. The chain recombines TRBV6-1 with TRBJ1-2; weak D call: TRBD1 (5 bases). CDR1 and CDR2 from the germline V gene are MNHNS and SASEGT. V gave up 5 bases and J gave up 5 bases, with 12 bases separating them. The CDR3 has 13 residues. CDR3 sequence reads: CASSWEGLYGYTF. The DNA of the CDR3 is TGTGCCAGCAGTTGGGAGGGGCTGTATGGCTACACCTTC.

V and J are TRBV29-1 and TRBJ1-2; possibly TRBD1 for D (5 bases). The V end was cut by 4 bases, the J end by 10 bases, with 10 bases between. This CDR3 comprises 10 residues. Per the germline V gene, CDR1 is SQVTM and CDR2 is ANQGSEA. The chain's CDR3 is CSVGAGYYTF. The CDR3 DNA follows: TGCAGCGTTGGCGCAGGGTACTACACCTTC. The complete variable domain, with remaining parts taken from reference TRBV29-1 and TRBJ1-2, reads SAVISQKPSRDICQRGTSLTIQCQVDSQVTMMFWYRQQPGQSLTLIATANQGSEATYESGFVIDKFPISRPNLTFSTLTVSNMSPEDSSIYLCSVGAGYYTFGSGTRLTVV.

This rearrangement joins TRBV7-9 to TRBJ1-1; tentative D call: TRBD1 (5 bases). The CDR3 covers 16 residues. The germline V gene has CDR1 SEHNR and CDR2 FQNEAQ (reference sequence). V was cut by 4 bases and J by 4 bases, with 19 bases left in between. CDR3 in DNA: TGTGCCAGCAGCTCATCCATTTGGCTAAGGGGCACTGAAGCTTTCTTT. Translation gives CASSSSIWLRGTEAFF. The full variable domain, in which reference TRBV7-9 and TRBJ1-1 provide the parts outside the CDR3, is DTGVSQNPRHKITKRGQNVTFRCDPISEHNRLYWYRQTLGQGPEFLTYFQNEAQLEKSRLLSDRFSAERPKGSFSTLEIQRTEQGDSAMYLCASSSSIWLRGTEAFFGQGTRLTVV.

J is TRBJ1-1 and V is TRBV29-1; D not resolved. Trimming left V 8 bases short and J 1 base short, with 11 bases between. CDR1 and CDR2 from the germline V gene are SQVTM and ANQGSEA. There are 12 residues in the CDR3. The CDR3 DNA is TGCAGCACCCCGGGAGGGAACACTGAAGCTTTCTTT. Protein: CSTPGGNTEAFF.

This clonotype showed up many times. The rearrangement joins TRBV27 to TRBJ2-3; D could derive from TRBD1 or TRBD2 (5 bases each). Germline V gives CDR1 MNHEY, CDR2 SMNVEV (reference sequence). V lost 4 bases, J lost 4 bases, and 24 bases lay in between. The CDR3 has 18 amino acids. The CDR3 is CASSSTTLRGDHSDTQYF. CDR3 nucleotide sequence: TGTGCCAGCAGTTCCACCACCCTCCGGGGCGACCACTCAGATACGCAGTATTTT.

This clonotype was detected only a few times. CDR3 DNA: TGTGCCAGCAGTTTAGCCCAGCGGGGGGGTGAGCAGTTCTTC. It yields the protein CASSLAQRGGEQFF. This chain joins TRBV12-3 or TRBV12-4 and TRBJ2-1, with 10 bases matching TRBD2. This CDR3 has 14 residues. Losses at the gene ends were 0 bases for V and 9 bases for J; bases not matched to a gene: 2.